The present TCR beta chain was sequenced within a study of cytomegalovirus exposure and HLA in healthy donors. Study outcomes and limitations: The dataset shows that most TCR sequences were rare, while some public TCRs occurred in many donors. The authors later linked a missense DCLRE1C variant to TCR beta V- and J-gene trimming.

V lost 6 bases and J lost 6, with 20 bases in between. This CDR3 spans 14 amino acids. Germline V gene lookup returns CDR1 SQVTM and CDR2 ANQGSEA. Healthy donors of bone marrow made up the group. A note on this clone: What it binds is unknown.

This PCR relied on a set of 60 Vbeta primers and 13 Jbeta primers. The table came from immunoSEQ multiplex PCR; TCRdb's copy has only in-frame clones and leaves some out. The profile shows approximately 130,000 clones, more than 70% of them singletons. The gene calls are TRBV29-1 and TRBJ1-1; TRBD1 is a possible D gene (5 bases). The sequence was obtained from a man between 45 and 60 years old in good health and CMV-seropositive. The source material was PBMCs. The CDR3 loop is CSVTGTGGRAEAFF. CDR3 nucleotides: TGCAGCGTCACGGGGACGGGCGGGAGAGCTGAAGCTTTCTTT.